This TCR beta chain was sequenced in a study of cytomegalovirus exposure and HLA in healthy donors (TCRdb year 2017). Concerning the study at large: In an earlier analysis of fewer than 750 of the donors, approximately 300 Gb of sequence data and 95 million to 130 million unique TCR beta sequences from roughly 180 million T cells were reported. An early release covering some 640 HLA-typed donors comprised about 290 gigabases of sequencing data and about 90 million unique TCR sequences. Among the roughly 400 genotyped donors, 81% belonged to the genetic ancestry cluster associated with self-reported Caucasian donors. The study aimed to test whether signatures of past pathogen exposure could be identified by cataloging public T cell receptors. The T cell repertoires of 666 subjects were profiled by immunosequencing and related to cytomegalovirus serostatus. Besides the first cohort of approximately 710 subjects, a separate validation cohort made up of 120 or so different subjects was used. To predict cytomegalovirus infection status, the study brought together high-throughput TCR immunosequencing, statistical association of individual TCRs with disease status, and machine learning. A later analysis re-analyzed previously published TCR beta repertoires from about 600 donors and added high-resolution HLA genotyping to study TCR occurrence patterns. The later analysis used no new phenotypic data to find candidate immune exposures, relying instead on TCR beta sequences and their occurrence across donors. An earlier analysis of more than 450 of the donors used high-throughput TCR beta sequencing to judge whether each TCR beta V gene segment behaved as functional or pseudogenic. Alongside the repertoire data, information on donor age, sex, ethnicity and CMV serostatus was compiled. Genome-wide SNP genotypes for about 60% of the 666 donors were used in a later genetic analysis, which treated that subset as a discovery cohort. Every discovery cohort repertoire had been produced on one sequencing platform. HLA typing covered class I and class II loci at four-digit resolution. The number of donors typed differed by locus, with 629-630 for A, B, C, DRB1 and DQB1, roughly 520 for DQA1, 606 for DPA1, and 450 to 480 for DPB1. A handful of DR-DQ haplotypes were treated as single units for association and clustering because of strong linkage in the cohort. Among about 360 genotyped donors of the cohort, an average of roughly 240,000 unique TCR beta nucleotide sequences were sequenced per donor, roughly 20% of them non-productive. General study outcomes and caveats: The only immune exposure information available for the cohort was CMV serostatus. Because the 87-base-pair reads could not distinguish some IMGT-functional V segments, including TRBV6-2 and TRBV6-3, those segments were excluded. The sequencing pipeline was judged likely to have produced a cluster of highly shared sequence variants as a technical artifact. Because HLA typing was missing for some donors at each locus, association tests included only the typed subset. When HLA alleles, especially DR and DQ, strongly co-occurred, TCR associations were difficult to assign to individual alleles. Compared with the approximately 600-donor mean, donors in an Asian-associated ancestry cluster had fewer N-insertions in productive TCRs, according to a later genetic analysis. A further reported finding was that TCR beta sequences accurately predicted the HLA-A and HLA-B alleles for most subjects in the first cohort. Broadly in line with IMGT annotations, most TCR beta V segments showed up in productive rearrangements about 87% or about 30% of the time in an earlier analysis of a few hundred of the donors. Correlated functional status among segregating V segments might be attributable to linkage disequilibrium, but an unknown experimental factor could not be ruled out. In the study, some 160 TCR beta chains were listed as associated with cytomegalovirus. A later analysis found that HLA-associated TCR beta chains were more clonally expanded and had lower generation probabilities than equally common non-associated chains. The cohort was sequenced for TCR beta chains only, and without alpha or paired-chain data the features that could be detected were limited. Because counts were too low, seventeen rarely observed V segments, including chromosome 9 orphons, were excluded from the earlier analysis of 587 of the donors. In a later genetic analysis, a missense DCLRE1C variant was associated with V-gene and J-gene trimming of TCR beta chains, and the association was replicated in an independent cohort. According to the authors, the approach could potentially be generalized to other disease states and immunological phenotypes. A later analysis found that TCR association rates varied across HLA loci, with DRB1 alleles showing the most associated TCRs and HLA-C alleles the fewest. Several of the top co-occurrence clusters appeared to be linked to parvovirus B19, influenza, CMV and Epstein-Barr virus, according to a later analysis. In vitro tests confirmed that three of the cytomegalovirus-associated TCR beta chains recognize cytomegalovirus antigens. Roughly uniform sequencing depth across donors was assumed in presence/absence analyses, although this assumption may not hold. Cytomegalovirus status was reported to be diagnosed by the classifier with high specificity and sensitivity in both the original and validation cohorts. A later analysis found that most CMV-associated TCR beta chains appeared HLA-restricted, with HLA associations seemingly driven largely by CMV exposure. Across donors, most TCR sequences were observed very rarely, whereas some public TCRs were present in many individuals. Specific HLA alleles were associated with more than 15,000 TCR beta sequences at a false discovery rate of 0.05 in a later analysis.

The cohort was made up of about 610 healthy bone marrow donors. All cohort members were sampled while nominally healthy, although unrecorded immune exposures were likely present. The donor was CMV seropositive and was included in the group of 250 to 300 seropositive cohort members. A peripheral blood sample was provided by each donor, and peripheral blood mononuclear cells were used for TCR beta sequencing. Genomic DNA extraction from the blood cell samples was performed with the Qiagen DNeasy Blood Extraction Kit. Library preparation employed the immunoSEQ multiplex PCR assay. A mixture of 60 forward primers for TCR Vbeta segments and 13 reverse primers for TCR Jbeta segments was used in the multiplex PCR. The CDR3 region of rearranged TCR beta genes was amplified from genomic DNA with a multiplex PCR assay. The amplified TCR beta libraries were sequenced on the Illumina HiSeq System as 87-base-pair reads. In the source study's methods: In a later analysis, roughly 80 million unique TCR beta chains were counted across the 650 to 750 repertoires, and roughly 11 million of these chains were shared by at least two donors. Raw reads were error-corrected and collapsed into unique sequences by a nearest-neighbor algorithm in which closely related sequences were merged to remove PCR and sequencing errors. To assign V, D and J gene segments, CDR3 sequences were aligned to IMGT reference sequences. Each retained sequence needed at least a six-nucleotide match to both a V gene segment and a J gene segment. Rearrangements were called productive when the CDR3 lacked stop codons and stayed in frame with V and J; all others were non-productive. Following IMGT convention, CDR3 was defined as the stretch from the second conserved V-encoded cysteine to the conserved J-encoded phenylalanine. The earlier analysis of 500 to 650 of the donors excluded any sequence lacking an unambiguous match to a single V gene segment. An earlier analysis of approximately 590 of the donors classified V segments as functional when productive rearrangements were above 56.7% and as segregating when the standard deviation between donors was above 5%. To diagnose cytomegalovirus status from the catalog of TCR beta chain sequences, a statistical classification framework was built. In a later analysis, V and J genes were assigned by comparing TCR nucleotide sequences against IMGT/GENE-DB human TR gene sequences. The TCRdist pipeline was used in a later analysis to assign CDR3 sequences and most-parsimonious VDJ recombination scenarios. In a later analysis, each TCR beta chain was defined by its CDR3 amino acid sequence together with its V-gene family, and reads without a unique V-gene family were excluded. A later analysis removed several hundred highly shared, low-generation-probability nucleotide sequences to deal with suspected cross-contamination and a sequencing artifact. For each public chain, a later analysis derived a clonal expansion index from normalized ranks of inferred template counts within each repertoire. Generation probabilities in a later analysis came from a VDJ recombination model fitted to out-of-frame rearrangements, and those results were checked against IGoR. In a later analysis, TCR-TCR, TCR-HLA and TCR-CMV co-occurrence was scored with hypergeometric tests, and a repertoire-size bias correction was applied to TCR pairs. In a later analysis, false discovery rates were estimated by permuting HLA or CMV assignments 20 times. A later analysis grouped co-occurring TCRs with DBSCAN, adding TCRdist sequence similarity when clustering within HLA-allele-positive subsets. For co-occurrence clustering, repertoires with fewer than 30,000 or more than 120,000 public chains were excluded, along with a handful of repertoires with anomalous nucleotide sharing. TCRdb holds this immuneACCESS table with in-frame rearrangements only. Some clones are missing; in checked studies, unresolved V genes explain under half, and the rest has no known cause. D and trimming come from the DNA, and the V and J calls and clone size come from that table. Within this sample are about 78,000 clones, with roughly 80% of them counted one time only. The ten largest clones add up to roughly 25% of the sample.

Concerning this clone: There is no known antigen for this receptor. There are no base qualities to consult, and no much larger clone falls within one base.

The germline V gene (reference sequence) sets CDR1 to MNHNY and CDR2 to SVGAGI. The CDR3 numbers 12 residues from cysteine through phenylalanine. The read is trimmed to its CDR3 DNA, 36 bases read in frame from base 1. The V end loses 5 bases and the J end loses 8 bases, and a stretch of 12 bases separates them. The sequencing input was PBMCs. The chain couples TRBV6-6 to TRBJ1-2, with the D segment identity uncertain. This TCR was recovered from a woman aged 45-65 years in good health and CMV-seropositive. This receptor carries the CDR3 CASSPRWEGYTF. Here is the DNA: TGTGCCAGCAGTCCACGGTGGGAGGGCTACACCTTC.